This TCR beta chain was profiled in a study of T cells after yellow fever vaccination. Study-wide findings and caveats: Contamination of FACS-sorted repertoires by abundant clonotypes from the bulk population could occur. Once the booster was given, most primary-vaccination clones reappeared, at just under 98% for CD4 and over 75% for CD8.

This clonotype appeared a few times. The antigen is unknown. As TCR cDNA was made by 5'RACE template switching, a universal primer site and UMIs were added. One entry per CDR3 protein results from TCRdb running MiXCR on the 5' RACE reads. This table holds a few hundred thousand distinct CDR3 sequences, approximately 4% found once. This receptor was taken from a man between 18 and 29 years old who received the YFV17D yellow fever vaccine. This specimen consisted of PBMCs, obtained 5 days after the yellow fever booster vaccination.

In DNA, the CDR3 is TGTGCCAGCAGGAGGGGCGTCTCCTATGGCTACACCTTC. It is translated as CASRRGVSYGYTF. The chain joins TRBV27 to TRBJ1-2; maybe TRBD1 (5 bases). Germline CDR1 and CDR2: MNHEY and SMNVEV (reference sequence). The CDR3 has 13 amino acids. Trimming stripped 6 bases from V and 4 bases from J, with 12 bases between.